The subject of this entry is one TCR beta chain. This specimen comes from a study of shared clonotypes between healthy human individuals. The V end lost 0 bases, the J end lost 3 bases, and 11 bases lay between the germline ends. Germline lookup yields CDR1 LGHNA and CDR2 YSLEER. The length of the CDR3 is 15 residues. Generated by immunoSEQ multiplex PCR, the TCRdb table keeps only in-frame clones and is missing some. The sample yields roughly 2,000,000 clones, about 95% seen once. Naive CD8 cells lacked CD45RO, underwent positive selection for CCR7 and left out terminally differentiated effector memory CD45RA+ cells.

This clonotype originated in a man between 18 and 29 years old in good health. The sequenced sample was naive CD8+ T cells sorted from blood. The chain links TRBV4-3 to TRBJ1-1; no reliable D call. The CDR3 region has the DNA TGCGCCAGCAGCCAAGATGAGAATAGGGACACTGAAGCTTTCTTT. It codes for CASSQDENRDTEAFF.